This T cell receptor beta chain stems from a study of T cell changes during pregnancy in multiple sclerosis. CDR1 is MNHEY, CDR2 SMNVEV, per germline (reference sequence). The CDR3 sequence is 16 residues long. The V and J ends lost 2 bases and 1 base, in that order; junction bases with no gene match: 5. The data were produced by immunoSEQ multiplex PCR, yet TCRdb's version contains in-frame clones alone and is incomplete. Of 60,000 or so clones listed, 90% are singletons. The sequencing here drew on peripheral blood, taken in the first trimester of pregnancy. The V and J genes are TRBV27 and TRBJ1-3; the match to TRBD1 covers 7 bases. This clonotype was sampled from a female donor in good health, enrolled as a control in a pregnancy study. This CDR3 is CASSLTGERSGNTIYF. CDR3 bases: TGTGCCAGCAGTTTAACAGGGGAAAGGTCTGGAAACACCATATATTTT.